Shown below are 32 T cell receptor beta chains from a single sample sequenced in a study of human T cells and chemical hapten exposure. The time point: patch test 1, 2 weeks after DPC sensitization. Treatment specified: therapeutic diphenylcyclopropenone sensitization with weekly scalp DPC. TCRdb passed the RACE reads through MiXCR, listing each CDR3 protein once. The data hold a few hundred thousand distinct CDR3 sequences, with roughly 5% observed a single time. Specimen: whole blood, collected in connection with sensitization to the hapten diphenylcyclopropenone (DPC). The receptor source for this set is a woman aged 45-59 years with alopecia areata. Some clones in this sample may be carry-over from other donors' samples.

This clonotype showed up many times. This chain uses TRBV10-3 with TRBJ1-3; D might be TRBD1 (5 bases). The germline gives CDR1 ENHRY, CDR2 SYGVKD. V was shortened by 3 bases and J by 4 bases, with 10 bases between the two germline ends. There are 14 residues in the CDR3. CDR3 loop: CAISDGGRGNTIYF. The DNA for the CDR3 is TGTGCCATCAGTGATGGGGGAAGAGGAAACACCATATATTTT.

The V call is TRBV15, the J call TRBJ2-1; possibly TRBD2 for D (5 bases). V dropped 0 bases and J dropped 8 bases, with 8 bases sitting between them. CDR1 LNHNV and CDR2 YYDKDF come from the germline V gene (reference sequence). This CDR3 has 13 residues. CDR3: CATSREARDEQFF. CDR3 nucleotides: TGTGCCACCAGCAGAGAAGCGAGGGATGAGCAGTTCTTC.

This clonotype was counted between two and nine times. The V gene is TRBV20-1, the J gene TRBJ1-6; the match to TRBD1 covers 8 bases. The CDR3 runs to 13 residues. The germline V gene encodes CDR1 DFQATT and CDR2 SNEGSKA (reference sequence). Trimming took 7 bases from V and 10 from J; bases not matched to a gene: 9. The DNA of the CDR3 is TGCAGTGGACAGGGGAGCATCGCATCACCCCTCCACTTT. It translates to CSGQGSIASPLHF.

This chain uses TRBV11-2 with TRBJ2-3; 10 bases are shared with TRBD2. V dropped 5 bases and J dropped 2; count of bases not matched to a gene: 7. The CDR3 is 16 amino acids. Per germline, CDR1 SGHAT and CDR2 FQNNGV. CDR3 sequence reads: CASSNPAGGFTDTQYF. In nucleotides, the CDR3 is TGTGCCAGCAGCAACCCAGCGGGAGGGTTCACAGATACGCAGTATTTT.

In its sample, this clonotype was seen many times. The gene calls are TRBV11-2 and TRBJ2-2, with 7 bases aligning to TRBD2. The V segment lost 6 bases and the J segment 4 bases; nucleotides outside the gene matches: 5. From germline, CDR1 is SGHAT and CDR2 FQNNGV. This CDR3 region has 14 residues. CDR3: CASSRLAGTGELFF. DNA for the CDR3: TGTGCCAGCAGTCGACTAGCAGGCACCGGGGAGCTGTTTTTT.

With regard to this clonotype: This may be a read error, as it is one base from a much larger clone. The chain combines TRBV6-2 or TRBV6-3 with TRBJ1-1, with 7 bases identical to TRBD1. This CDR3 comprises 15 residues. V shed 8 bases and J 2 bases; nucleotides not matched to a gene: 11. The germline V gene has CDR1 MNHEY and CDR2 SVGEGT. The CDR3 DNA reads TGTGCCAGCCTCGGGCTGACAGGGTCAAACACTGAAGCTTTCTTT. This translates into CASLGLTGSNTEAFF.

This clonotype occurred many times. This rearrangement joins TRBV6-2 or TRBV6-3 to TRBJ2-3; 7 bases are shared with TRBD1. This CDR3 region has 14 residues. The germline gives CDR1 MNHEY, CDR2 SVGEGT. V gave up 5 bases and J gave up 4 bases; unmatched junction bases: 6. CDR3 in DNA: TGTGCCAGCAGTCCTGGACAGGTTCCAGATACGCAGTATTTT. This translates into CASSPGQVPDTQYF.

Ten or more counts support this clonotype. The rearrangement uses TRBV5-1 and TRBJ2-1; 7 bases are a match to TRBD1. CDR1 is SGHRS and CDR2 is YFSETQ in the germline V gene. V shed 4 bases, J shed 2 bases, and the junction held 3 bases outside the gene matches. The CDR3 contains 14 residues. CDR3: CASSTGQPYNEQFF. Here the CDR3 DNA reads TGCGCCAGCAGCACGGGACAGCCCTACAATGAGCAGTTCTTC.

This clonotype was observed many times. This chain joins TRBV5-6 and TRBJ2-7, with D unresolved. The germline gives CDR1 SGHDT, CDR2 YYEEEE. This CDR3 is 14 amino acids long. The V end lost 4 bases, the J end lost 3 bases, and 14 bases lay between the germline ends. This CDR3 is CASSAEDEVYEQYF. Written as DNA, the CDR3 is TGTGCCAGCAGCGCCGAGGACGAGGTCTACGAGCAGTACTTC.

This clonotype was counted a few times. V and J are TRBV5-1 and TRBJ2-5; 8 bases map to TRBD2. V was pared by 3 bases and J by 1 base, with 11 bases of the junction left unmatched. The CDR3 covers 17 residues. Germline lookup yields CDR1 SGHRS and CDR2 YFSETQ. Here the CDR3 reads CASSSHLAGSIQETQYF. CDR3 coding DNA: TGCGCCAGCAGCTCCCACTTAGCGGGGTCAATCCAAGAGACCCAGTACTTC.

This clonotype was seen many times. The V and J genes are TRBV18 and TRBJ1-2; 7 nucleotides agree with TRBD1. The CDR3 consists of 15 residues. The V segment lost 5 bases and the J segment 0 bases; nucleotides outside the gene matches: 6. Germline V gene lookup returns CDR1 KGHSH and CDR2 LQKENI. The CDR3 protein is CASSDDRDPNYGYTF. CDR3 sequence (DNA): TGTGCCAGCTCAGATGACAGGGATCCTAACTATGGCTACACCTTC.

The CDR3 DNA reads as TGTGCCAGCAGCCCGAGGGTCTATAAGGGTGAAGCTTTCTTT. The encoded protein is CASSPRVYKGEAFF. The rearrangement links TRBV7-9 to TRBJ1-1; D unclear. CDR1 and CDR2 (germline): SEHNR, FQNEAQ (reference sequence). V lost 5 bases, J lost 7 bases, and 17 bases lay in between. There are 14 residues in the CDR3.

Many counts were recorded for this clonotype. V is TRBV25-1 and J is TRBJ2-5; tentative D call: TRBD1 (6 bases). The CDR3 is 17 residues long. Germline CDR1 MGHDK, CDR2 SYGVNS. V shed 2 bases and J shed 0 bases, with 16 bases lying between them. The DNA for the CDR3 is TGTGCCAGCAGTGAAGACACCTCAAGGGGGTACCAAGAGACCCAGTACTTC. Amino acids: CASSEDTSRGYQETQYF.

This clonotype has a handful of counts. This rearrangement joins TRBV5-6 to TRBJ1-4, with unresolved D. V was cut by 1 base and J by 4 bases, with 11 bases left in between. The V gene's germline CDR1 is SGHDT and CDR2 YYEEEE. This CDR3 is built from 15 residues. Here the CDR3 reads CASSLLDQLNEKLFF. The CDR3, as DNA: TGTGCCAGCAGCTTGTTGGATCAGCTTAATGAAAAACTGTTTTTT. The full variable domain, completed using reference TRBV5-6 and TRBJ1-4, is DAGVTQSPTHLIKTRGQQVTLRCSPKSGHDTVSWYQQALGQGPQFIFQYYEEEERQRGNFPDRFSGHQFPNYSSELNVNALLLGDSALYLCASSLLDQLNEKLFFGSGTQLSVL.

This clonotype was detected ten times or more. The chain carries TRBV5-5 and TRBJ1-2; D unclear. Germline V gene lookup returns CDR1 SGHKS and CDR2 YYEKEE (reference sequence). V gave up 2 bases and J gave up 3 bases, with 8 bases separating them. This CDR3 comprises 13 residues. This CDR3 reads CASSFSEDYGYTF. CDR3 nucleotides: TGTGCCAGCAGCTTTTCAGAAGACTATGGCTACACCTTC.

As for this clonotype: Mismatch with germline at one junction end may stem from a read error. V usage is TRBV7-9 and J usage is TRBJ2-3; D uncertain. Germline loops: CDR1 SEHNR, CDR2 FQNEAQ (reference sequence). There are 12 residues in the CDR3. This CDR3 reads CANSLVKDTQYF. As DNA, the CDR3 is TGTGCCAACAGCTTAGTTAAAGATACGCAGTATTTT.

This clonotype came up many times. CDR3 bases: TGTGCCAGCAGCCCCGGGACAGGGGGCTATGGCTACACCTTC. As protein: CASSPGTGGYGYTF. J is TRBJ1-2 and V is TRBV13, with 11 bases that match TRBD1. This CDR3 contains 14 residues. Germline V CDR1 and CDR2: PRHDT, FYEKMQ (reference sequence). J lost 4 bases, V lost 5 bases, and 3 bases had no gene match.

The chain employs TRBV14 and TRBJ1-2, with D unresolved. The germline V and J ends were trimmed by 0 bases and 7 bases, with 9 bases remaining between them. CDR3 length: 13 amino acids. Germline V gene lookup returns CDR1 SGHDN and CDR2 FVKESK. This CDR3 is CASSQDVGRGYTF. The CDR3 DNA is TGTGCCAGCAGCCAAGACGTAGGTCGTGGCTACACCTTC.

This chain joins TRBV20-1 and TRBJ1-1; unclear D gene. The CDR3 spans 15 residues. Looked up from germline, CDR1 is DFQATT and CDR2 is SNEGSKA (reference sequence). Trimming took 6 bases from V and 2 from J, leaving 19 bases between them. This CDR3 reads CSAQLPRDGNTEAFF. CDR3 nucleotides: TGCAGTGCCCAACTCCCACGGGATGGAAACACTGAAGCTTTCTTT.

The chain joins TRBV4-1 to TRBJ2-5; D is unresolved. Germline CDR1 is MGHRA and CDR2 is YSYEKL. The CDR3 extends over 16 amino acids. V gave up 0 bases and J gave up 1 base, with 12 bases separating them. CDR3 region: CASSQDNLGSQETQYF. CDR3 nucleotide sequence: TGCGCCAGCAGCCAAGACAATCTGGGAAGCCAAGAGACCCAGTACTTC.

This clonotype was counted ten times or more. The CDR3 region has the DNA TGCGCCAGCAATATGGAGGGGTCGAACACTGAAGCTTTCTTT. Protein: CASNMEGSNTEAFF. This chain uses TRBV4-1 with TRBJ1-1; D possibly corresponds to TRBD1 (5 bases). Germline V CDR1 and CDR2: MGHRA, YSYEKL. Deletions cut 7 bases from V and 1 base from J, with 13 bases between. The CDR3 covers 14 residues.

This clonotype has ten or more counts. The chain carries TRBV6-1 and TRBJ2-7, with 9 bases that match TRBD1. This CDR3 has 12 amino acids. Germline V CDR1 and CDR2: MNHNS, SASEGT. The J segment lost 11 bases and the V segment lost 11 bases, leaving 13 bases of the junction unmatched. Written as DNA, the CDR3 is TGTGCCGGGGATCCGGGACAGGGAATTAAGTACTTC. Its protein is CAGDPGQGIKYF.

This clonotype was observed many times. The gene calls are TRBV2 and TRBJ2-1; D not resolved. V dropped 3 bases and J dropped 3 bases, with 9 bases sitting between them. CDR1 and CDR2 from the germline V gene are SNHLY and FYNNEI. This CDR3 has 14 residues. CDR3 bases: TGTGCCAGCAGTGACCCCCGGAGCTACAATGAGCAGTTCTTC. Its translation is CASSDPRSYNEQFF.

In its sample, this clonotype was seen many times. This chain links TRBV5-1 with TRBJ1-1; D is undetermined. Germline V gives CDR1 SGHRS, CDR2 YFSETQ. V was clipped by 0 bases and J by 0 bases, with 9 bases between them. CDR3 size: 15 residues. The CDR3 DNA reads as TGCGCCAGCAGCTTGGTTGGCAGATTGAACACTGAAGCTTTCTTT. Protein: CASSLVGRLNTEAFF. Drawing the rest from reference TRBV5-1 and TRBJ1-1, the complete variable domain is KAGVTQTPRYLIKTRGQQVTLSCSPISGHRSVSWYQQTPGQGLQFLFEYFSETQRNKGNFPGRFSGRQFSNSRSEMNVSTLELGDSALYLCASSLVGRLNTEAFFGQGTRLTVV.

In its sample, this clonotype was seen a few times. The V gene is TRBV14, the J gene TRBJ2-1; no definite D call. V dropped 1 base and J dropped 6 bases, with 13 bases sitting between them. In germline, CDR1 is SGHDN, CDR2 FVKESK. The CDR3 spans 15 residues. CDR3 in amino acids: CASSQGFRLGNEQFF. The CDR3 DNA is TGTGCCAGCAGCCAAGGCTTCAGACTCGGCAATGAGCAGTTCTTC.

This clonotype was observed at least ten times. V and J are TRBV10-3 and TRBJ2-7; D may be TRBD2 (5 bases). Germline loops: CDR1 ENHRY, CDR2 SYGVKD. V was cut by 2 bases and J by 2 bases, with 10 bases left in between. The CDR3 has 14 residues. The CDR3 DNA sequence: TGTGCCATCAGTGAGCCTTCCGGGACCTACGAGCAGTACTTC. Translation: CAISEPSGTYEQYF.

J is TRBJ2-1 and V is TRBV3-1; 7 bases align to TRBD2. CDR3 length equals 12 residues. After removal of 1 base from V and 11 bases from J, the junction contained 2 bases not matched to a gene. Germline loops: CDR1 LGHDT, CDR2 YNNKEL (reference sequence). CDR3 residues: CASSQGEGKQFF. Written as DNA, the CDR3 is TGTGCCAGCAGCCAAGGGGAGGGTAAGCAGTTCTTC.

Of note for this clonotype: Since a much larger clone is just one base distant, this may be a read error. This sequence joins TRBV7-8 and TRBJ2-7; D perhaps matches TRBD2 (6 bases). This CDR3 spans 14 amino acids. V lost 7 bases and J lost 4, with 17 bases in between. CDR1 is SGHVS and CDR2 is FQNEAQ in the germline V gene. CDR3 residues: CASNLTRALYEQYF. CDR3 coding DNA: TGTGCCAGCAACCTGACTAGAGCTTTATACGAGCAGTACTTC.

CDR3 coding DNA: TGCAGCGTTGTCACTGTTCAGGGGGCTGGGACCCAGTACTTC. Translating it yields CSVVTVQGAGTQYF. V is TRBV29-1 and J is TRBJ2-5; the match to TRBD1 covers 8 bases. This CDR3 is 14 amino acids long. V lost 4 bases and J lost 7; bases outside the gene matches: 11. Germline loops: CDR1 SQVTM, CDR2 ANQGSEA.

The V and J genes are TRBV14 and TRBJ1-4, with D hard to call. There are 13 residues in the CDR3. Trimming stripped 1 base from V and 9 bases from J, with 9 bases between. Per the germline V gene, CDR1 is SGHDN and CDR2 is FVKESK. CDR3 nucleotides: TGTGCCAGCAGCCAAGCTGGCGGTCAAAAACTGTTTTTT. This encodes CASSQAGGQKLFF.

This clonotype has ten or more counts. The CDR3 nucleotides read TGTGCCAGCAGTTACTCGGGACAGCGCTACGAGCAGTACTTC. Translated: CASSYSGQRYEQYF. The chain carries TRBV6-2 or TRBV6-3 and TRBJ2-7; 7 positions match TRBD1. Germline V gene lookup returns CDR1 MNHEY and CDR2 SVGEGT. The CDR3 sequence is 14 residues long. The ends lost 0 bases at V and 3 bases at J; junction bases unmatched: 2.

In its sample, this clonotype was seen a few times. This rearrangement joins TRBV29-1 to TRBJ2-7; 9 bases agree with TRBD2. This CDR3 region has 13 residues. J gave up 3 bases and V 7 bases, and 7 bases lay outside the gene matches. Germline V gene data show CDR1 as SQVTM and CDR2 as ANQGSEA. In DNA form, the CDR3 reads TGCAGCGGCCTACTAGCGGGCGACTACGAGCAGTACTTC. Amino acids: CSGLLAGDYEQYF.